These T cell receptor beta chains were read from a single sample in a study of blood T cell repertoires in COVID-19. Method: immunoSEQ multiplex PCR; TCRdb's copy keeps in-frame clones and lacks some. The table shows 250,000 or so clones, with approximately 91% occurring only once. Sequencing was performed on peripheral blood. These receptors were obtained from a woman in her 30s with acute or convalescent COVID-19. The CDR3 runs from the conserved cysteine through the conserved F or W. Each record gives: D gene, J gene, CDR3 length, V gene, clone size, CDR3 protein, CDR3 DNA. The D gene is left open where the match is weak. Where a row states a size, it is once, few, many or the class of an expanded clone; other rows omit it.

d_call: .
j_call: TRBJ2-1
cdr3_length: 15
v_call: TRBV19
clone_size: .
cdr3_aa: CASSPLMGGYNEQFF
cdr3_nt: TGTGCCAGTAGTCCCCTAATGGGAGGATACAATGAGCAGTTCTTC

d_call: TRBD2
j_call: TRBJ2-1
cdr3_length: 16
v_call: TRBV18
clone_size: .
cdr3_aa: CASSPQGLAGGNEQFF
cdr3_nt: TGTGCCAGCTCACCACAGGGACTAGCGGGAGGTAATGAGCAGTTCTTC

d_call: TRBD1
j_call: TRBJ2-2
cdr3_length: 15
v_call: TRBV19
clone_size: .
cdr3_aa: CASTRTGLNTGELFF
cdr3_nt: TGTGCCAGTACCCGGACAGGCCTGAACACCGGGGAGCTGTTTTTT

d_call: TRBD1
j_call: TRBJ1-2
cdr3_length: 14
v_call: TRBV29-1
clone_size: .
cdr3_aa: CSAEPKGTGLGYTF
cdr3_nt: TGCAGCGCCGAACCCAAAGGGACAGGGCTTGGCTACACCTTC

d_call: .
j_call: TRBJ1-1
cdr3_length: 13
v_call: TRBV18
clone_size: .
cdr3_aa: CASEGGTRTEAFF
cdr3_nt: TGTGCCAGCGAGGGGGGGACCCGTACTGAAGCTTTCTTT

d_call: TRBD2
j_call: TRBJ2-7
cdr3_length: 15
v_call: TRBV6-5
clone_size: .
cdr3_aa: CASSLLAGPTYEQYF
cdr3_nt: TGTGCCAGCAGCCTGCTAGCGGGCCCAACCTACGAGCAGTACTTC

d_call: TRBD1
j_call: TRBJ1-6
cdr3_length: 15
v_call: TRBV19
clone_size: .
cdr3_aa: CASSTTGQGHSPLHF
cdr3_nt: TGTGCCAGTAGTACGACGGGACAGGGTCATTCACCCCTCCACTTT

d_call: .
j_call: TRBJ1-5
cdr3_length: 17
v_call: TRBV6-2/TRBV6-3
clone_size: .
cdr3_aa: CASSYTPQQGSNQPQHF
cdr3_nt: TGTGCCAGCAGTTATACCCCCCAACAGGGAAGCAATCAGCCCCAGCATTTT

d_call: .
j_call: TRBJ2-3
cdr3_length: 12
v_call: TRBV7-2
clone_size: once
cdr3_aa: CASSFYTDTQYF
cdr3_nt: TGTGCCAGCAGTTTCTACACAGATACGCAGTATTTT

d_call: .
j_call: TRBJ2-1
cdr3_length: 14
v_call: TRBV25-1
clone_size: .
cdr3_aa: CASRADQPYNEQFF
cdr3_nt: TGTGCCAGCAGAGCGGACCAACCTTACAATGAGCAGTTCTTC

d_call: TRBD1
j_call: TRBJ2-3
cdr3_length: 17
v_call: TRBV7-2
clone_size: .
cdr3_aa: CASSTTTGGFGTDTQYF
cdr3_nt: TGTGCCAGCAGCACAACCACAGGGGGATTCGGTACAGATACGCAGTATTTT

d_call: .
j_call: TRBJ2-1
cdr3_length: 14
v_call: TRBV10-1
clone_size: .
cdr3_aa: CASSEYLANNEQFF
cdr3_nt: TGCGCCAGCAGTGAATACCTAGCGAACAATGAGCAGTTCTTC

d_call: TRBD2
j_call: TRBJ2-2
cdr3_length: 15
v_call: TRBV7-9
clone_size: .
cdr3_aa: CASSSRLANTGELFF
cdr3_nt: TGTGCCAGCAGCTCGAGACTAGCTAACACCGGGGAGCTGTTTTTT

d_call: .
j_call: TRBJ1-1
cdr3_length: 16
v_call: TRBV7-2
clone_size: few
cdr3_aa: CASSLDLRVGNTEAFF
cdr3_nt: TGTGCCAGCAGCTTAGACCTCAGGGTAGGGAACACTGAAGCTTTCTTT

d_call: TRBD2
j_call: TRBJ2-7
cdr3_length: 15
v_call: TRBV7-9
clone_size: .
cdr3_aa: CASGKDSGRVYEQYF
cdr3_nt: TGTGCCAGCGGGAAAGATAGCGGGAGAGTCTACGAGCAGTACTTC

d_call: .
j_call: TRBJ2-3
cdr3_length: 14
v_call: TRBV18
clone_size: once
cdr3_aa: CASSPDWLTDTQYF
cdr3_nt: TGTGCCAGCTCACCGGACTGGTTGACAGATACGCAGTATTTT

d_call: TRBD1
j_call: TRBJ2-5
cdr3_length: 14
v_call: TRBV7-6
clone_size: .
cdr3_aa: CASSPGQYQETQYF
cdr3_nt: TGTGCCAGCAGCCCGGGACAGTACCAAGAGACCCAGTACTTC

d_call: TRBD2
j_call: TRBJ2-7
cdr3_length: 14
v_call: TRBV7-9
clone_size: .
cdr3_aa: CASSLTGTTDEQYF
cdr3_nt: TGTGCCAGCAGCTTAACCGGGACTACAGACGAGCAGTACTTC

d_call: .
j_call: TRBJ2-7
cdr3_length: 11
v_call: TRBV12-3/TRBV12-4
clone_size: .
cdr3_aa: CASSYFYEQYF
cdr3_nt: TGTGCCAGCAGTTACTTCTACGAGCAGTACTTC

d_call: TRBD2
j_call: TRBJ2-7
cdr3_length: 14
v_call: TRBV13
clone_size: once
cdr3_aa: CASRVGGGSYEQYF
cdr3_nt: TGTGCCAGCAGAGTCGGGGGGGGCTCCTACGAGCAGTACTTC

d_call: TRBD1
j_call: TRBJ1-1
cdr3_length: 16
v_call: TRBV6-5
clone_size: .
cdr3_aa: CASSYNHRGRNTEAFF
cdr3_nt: TGTGCCAGCAGTTACAACCACAGGGGGCGGAACACTGAAGCTTTCTTT

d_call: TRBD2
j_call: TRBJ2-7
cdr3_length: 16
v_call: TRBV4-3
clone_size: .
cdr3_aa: CASSQGAGDGVYEQYF
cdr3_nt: TGCGCCAGCAGCCAGGGAGCGGGGGACGGAGTCTACGAGCAGTACTTC

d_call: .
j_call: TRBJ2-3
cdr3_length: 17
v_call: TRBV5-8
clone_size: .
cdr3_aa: CASSLSRPASVRDTQYF
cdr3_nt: TGTGCCAGCAGCTTGAGCCGCCCGGCTAGCGTTCGAGATACGCAGTATTTT

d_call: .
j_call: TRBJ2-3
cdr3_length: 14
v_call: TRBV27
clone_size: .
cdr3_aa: CASSLLDSTDTQYF
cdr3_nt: TGTGCCAGCAGTTTATTAGACAGTACAGATACGCAGTATTTT

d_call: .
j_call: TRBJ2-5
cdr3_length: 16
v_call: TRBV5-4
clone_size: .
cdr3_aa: CASRRGSSLTQETQYF
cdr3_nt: TGTGCCAGCAGGAGAGGATCATCACTAACGCAAGAGACCCAGTACTTC

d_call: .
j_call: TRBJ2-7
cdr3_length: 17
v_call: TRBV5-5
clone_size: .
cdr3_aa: CASSHPGGVESTREQYF
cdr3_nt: TGTGCCAGCAGCCACCCGGGGGGCGTCGAATCTACTAGAGAGCAGTACTTC